What follows are 32 T cell receptor beta chains derived from one specimen sequenced in a study of CXCR3-negative and CXCR3-positive naive CD8 T cells. Broader study findings: Higher TRB CDR3 hydrophobicity marked CXCR3-positive naive cells relative to CXCR3-negative naive cells.

The TRB cDNA libraries were prepared by 5' RACE with UMI labels. After re-calling the 5' RACE reads, TCRdb lists one entry per CDR3 protein, DNA absent. This listing includes roughly 120,000 distinct CDR3 sequences. Their antigen targets remain unknown. Sequencing input: naive CXCR3+ CD8+ T cells from blood. Subset denoted: CD45RO-CCR7+CD27+CD95- naive CD8+ T cells expressing CXCR3 (TNR3+). The origin of the receptors is a human donor in good health. Some clones in this sample may be carry-over from other donors' samples.

The V gene is TRBV5-6, the J gene TRBJ2-7; without DNA, the TCRdb call of TRBD2 cannot be checked. Germline CDR1 SGHDT, CDR2 YYEEEE. This CDR3 region has 15 residues. The CDR3 loop reads CASSLDPSGSYEQYF.

This chain links TRBV7-6 with TRBJ2-7; TCRdb names TRBD1, which stays unverified in the absence of DNA. CDR1 SGHVS and CDR2 FNYEAQ come from the germline V gene. The CDR3 loop spans 14 amino acids. CDR3: CASSDSGTGYEQYF.

The chain employs TRBV29-1 and TRBJ2-7; TCRdb names TRBD1, which stays unverified in the absence of DNA. Germline values: CDR1 SQVTM, CDR2 ANQGSEA. The CDR3 loop spans 14 amino acids. The CDR3 loop is CSVDGGKSSYEQYF.

The chain carries TRBV27 and TRBJ2-1; the D call from TCRdb, TRBD1, cannot be confirmed without DNA. The germline gives CDR1 MNHEY, CDR2 SMNVEV (reference sequence). The CDR3 is 16 residues long. CDR3 loop: CASSHSGGPPYIEQFF.

The chain is built from TRBV7-9 and TRBJ2-1; with no DNA, the TCRdb D assignment of TRBD1 cannot be verified. The CDR3 consists of 16 residues. CDR1 SEHNR and CDR2 FQNEAQ come from the germline V gene (reference sequence). The CDR3 loop reads CASSSGQGSSYNEQFF.

This chain connects TRBV6-2 or TRBV6-3 to TRBJ2-1; the TRBD1 assignment by TCRdb is unverifiable without DNA. CDR3 length equals 15 residues. CDR1 MNHEY and CDR2 SVGEGT come from the germline V gene. The CDR3 reads CASTPDSLSYNEQFF.

The V call is TRBV4-3, the J call TRBJ2-7. Germline CDR1 is LGHNA and CDR2 is YSLEER. The CDR3 totals 14 residues. The CDR3 sequence: CASSQVMDSYEQYF.

The V call is TRBV29-1, the J call TRBJ2-3. Germline V gives CDR1 SQVTM, CDR2 ANQGSEA. CDR3 size: 11 residues. The chain's CDR3 is CSVEDGDTQYF.

The chain couples TRBV10-3 to TRBJ2-3; TCRdb designates TRBD1, a call that cannot be tested without DNA. This CDR3 comprises 15 residues. Germline CDR1 and CDR2: ENHRY and SYGVKD. The CDR3 loop is CAISEGRTGGNTQYF.

CDR3 protein: CSVEVFGTGATGELFF. The V gene is TRBV29-1, the J gene TRBJ2-2; TCRdb lists TRBD1, though no DNA is available to test this call. Germline assignment: CDR1 SQVTM and CDR2 ANQGSEA. There are 16 residues in the CDR3.

The chain is built from TRBV12-3 or TRBV12-4 and TRBJ2-2; TCRdb proposes TRBD2, but this gene call is untestable without DNA. The CDR3 has 15 residues. This chain's CDR3 is CASSLEGTNTGELFF.

V gene TRBV5-5 combines with J gene TRBJ2-1; TCRdb names TRBD1, which stays unverified in the absence of DNA. This CDR3 is 14 amino acids long. Germline V lookup: CDR1 SGHKS, CDR2 YYEKEE (reference sequence). CDR3 loop: CASSGGSSYNEQFF.

The chain links TRBV12-3 or TRBV12-4 to TRBJ1-1; TCRdb outputs TRBD1, but without DNA this stays unchecked. The CDR3 extends over 13 amino acids. The CDR3: CASSSGRPFEAFF.

The chain uses TRBV6-1 and TRBJ2-1; the TCRdb call, TRBD1, lacks DNA for checking. The germline CDR1 and CDR2 sequences are MNHNS and SASEGT. The CDR3 length is 15 residues. CDR3 sequence reads: CASSERQGANNEQFF.

V usage is TRBV5-4 and J usage is TRBJ2-2. Germline values: CDR1 SGHNT, CDR2 YYREEE (reference sequence). The CDR3 is 15 amino acids. The CDR3: CASSLGQGYTGELFF.

The chain links TRBV11-2 to TRBJ2-1; TCRdb designates TRBD2, a call that cannot be tested without DNA. Germline V CDR1 and CDR2: SGHAT, FQNNGV. The CDR3 is 14 amino acids. The CDR3 sequence is CASSWVSGGNEQFF. Full variable domain (remainder filled in from reference TRBV11-2 and TRBJ2-1): EAGVAQSPRYKIIEKRQSVAFWCNPISGHATLYWYQQILGQGPKLLIQFQNNGVVDDSQLPKDRFSAERLKGVDSTLKIQPAKLEDSAVYLCASSWVSGGNEQFFGPGTRLTVL.

The genes are TRBV12-5 and TRBJ1-2; TCRdb lists TRBD1, though no DNA is available to test this call. CDR3 length: 14 residues. The germline CDR1 and CDR2 sequences are LGHNT and FRNRAP. CDR3 protein: CASGLPGQTGGYTF.

The chain recombines TRBV7-9 with TRBJ1-6; the D call from TCRdb, TRBD1, cannot be confirmed without DNA. This CDR3 has 17 amino acids. Germline V gives CDR1 SEHNR, CDR2 FQNEAQ (reference sequence). CDR3 protein: CASSLESGTGNNSPLHF.

The rearrangement uses TRBV29-1 and TRBJ2-2; TCRdb's D call of TRBD2 is untestable without DNA. CDR1 and CDR2 (germline): SQVTM, ANQGSEA. The CDR3 has 17 amino acids. This CDR3 is CSVEWQVASGRIGELFF.

The rearrangement uses TRBV6-6 and TRBJ1-3. The CDR3 covers 13 residues. In germline, CDR1 is MNHNY, CDR2 SVGAGI (reference sequence). CDR3: CASSIGPGNTIYF.

The rearrangement uses TRBV7-9 and TRBJ2-1; TCRdb's D call, TRBD1, is unchecked because there is no DNA. This CDR3 region has 18 residues. CDR1 and CDR2 from the germline V gene are SEHNR and FQNEAQ (reference sequence). The CDR3 loop is CASSGRTASLSSYNEQFF.

The CDR3: CASSLSQGPSWRTEAFF. The chain is built from TRBV7-9 and TRBJ1-1; with no DNA, the TCRdb D assignment of TRBD1 cannot be verified. Germline V gives CDR1 SEHNR, CDR2 FQNEAQ (reference sequence). The CDR3 loop spans 17 amino acids.

The rearrangement joins TRBV15 to TRBJ1-5; TCRdb's D call of TRBD1 is untestable without DNA. The germline CDR1 and CDR2 sequences are LNHNV and YYDKDF (reference sequence). This CDR3 spans 15 amino acids. CDR3 protein: CATSRDMGGNQPQHF.

This chain joins TRBV7-8 and TRBJ2-3. Germline lookup yields CDR1 SGHVS and CDR2 FQNEAQ. The CDR3 sequence is 14 residues long. CDR3 region: CASRSGASTDTQYF.

The chain carries TRBV15 and TRBJ2-1; TCRdb returns TRBD2, unconfirmable since there is no DNA. The CDR3 covers 16 residues. Germline V gene lookup returns CDR1 LNHNV and CDR2 YYDKDF (reference sequence). The CDR3 sequence: CATSRDKAGTYNEQFF.

The chain carries TRBV4-1 and TRBJ2-2. CDR1 MGHRA and CDR2 YSYEKL come from the germline V gene. CDR3 size: 17 residues. This CDR3 is CASSLVTPYMNTGELFF.

CDR3 amino acids: CSARDIGGEIAKNIQYF. J is TRBJ2-4 and V is TRBV20-1; TCRdb's D call of TRBD1 is untestable without DNA. Germline V gene lookup returns CDR1 DFQATT and CDR2 SNEGSKA (reference sequence). The CDR3 consists of 17 residues.

The chain joins TRBV9 to TRBJ1-5. The V gene's germline CDR1 is SGDLS and CDR2 YYNGEE. There are 13 residues in the CDR3. The CDR3 here is CASSYGSNQPQHF.

The V call is TRBV28, the J call TRBJ2-3; TCRdb picks TRBD2, but there is no DNA to check that call. The CDR3 spans 14 residues. Germline values: CDR1 MDHEN, CDR2 SYDVKM. CDR3 in amino acids: CASSSLAVTDTQYF.

The V gene is TRBV5-6, the J gene TRBJ2-7; TCRdb gives TRBD1 as the D gene, but with no DNA this cannot be confirmed. Looked up from germline, CDR1 is SGHDT and CDR2 is YYEEEE. The CDR3 loop spans 14 amino acids. CDR3 residues: CASSLWVRENEQYF.

V is TRBV20-1 and J is TRBJ2-1; absent DNA, TCRdb's TRBD2 call cannot be checked. Germline CDR1 and CDR2: DFQATT and SNEGSKA (reference sequence). CDR3 length: 16 amino acids. The CDR3 reads CSARDLAGAPRDEQFF.

The CDR3 region is CASSFHQETQYF. The chain links TRBV5-6 to TRBJ2-5. Germline V CDR1 and CDR2: SGHDT, YYEEEE. CDR3 length: 12 amino acids.